This is a list of T cell receptor beta chains from one sample in a study of cytomegalovirus exposure and HLA in healthy donors. TCRdb keeps only in-frame clones here, not all; method: immunoSEQ multiplex PCR. Of about 62,000 clones listed, 70% to 75% are singletons. The sequenced sample consisted of PBMCs. The receptors originated from a woman under 40 in good health and CMV-seronegative. CDR3s include the opening cysteine and the closing phenylalanine or tryptophan. The order of the fields is D gene, clone size, J gene, V gene, CDR3 DNA, CDR3 protein. D genes are given only for firm matches. The size entry is marked missing in some rows and otherwise reads once, few, many or a size class.

>.|.|TRBJ2-2|TRBV11-3
TGTGCCAGCAGCCCTAGGACGAGGGGGTTTCGCGGGGAGCTGTTTTTT
CASSPRTRGFRGELFF
>TRBD1|.|TRBJ2-7|TRBV25-1
TGTGCCAGCAGTCCTCCGGGACAGCGGTCTTACGAGCAGTACTTC
CASSPPGQRSYEQYF
>.|few|TRBJ2-1|TRBV29-1
TGCAGCGTTGGAACAGGACCCGGGCAGTTCTTC
CSVGTGPGQFF
>TRBD1|.|TRBJ1-3|TRBV28
TGTGCCAGCAGGACCATCGACAGGGGGCAAAACTCTGGAAACACCATATATTTT
CASRTIDRGQNSGNTIYF
>TRBD2|.|TRBJ2-1|TRBV27
TGTGCCAGCAGTTTCGGGACTAGCGCCTACAATGAGCAGTTCTTC
CASSFGTSAYNEQFF
>.|.|TRBJ2-1|TRBV12-5
TGTGCTAGTGGTTACGACTTCACCGAGCAGTTCTTC
CASGYDFTEQFF
>TRBD2|once|TRBJ2-1|TRBV9
TGTGCCAGCAGCGGGGATAGCGGGAACTACAATGAGCAGTTCTTC
CASSGDSGNYNEQFF
>.|.|TRBJ2-5|TRBV5-1
TGCGCCAGCAGCTTGGAGCCAGCGGGCCAAGAGACCCAGTACTTC
CASSLEPAGQETQYF
>.|.|TRBJ1-3|TRBV11-2
TGTGCCAGCAGCTTAGGTCGTGGAGAACATAGCTCTGGAAACACCATATATTTT
CASSLGRGEHSSGNTIYF
>.|.|TRBJ2-3|TRBV11-3
TGTGCCAGCAGCCAAACCGGACTGCTCACAGATACGCAGTATTTT
CASSQTGLLTDTQYF
>TRBD1|.|TRBJ1-2|TRBV6-1
TGTGCCAGCAGTGAAGGCGGACAGGTCTATGGCTACACCTTC
CASSEGGQVYGYTF
>TRBD1|.|TRBJ1-5|TRBV27
TGTGCCAGCAGTTCGACAGGGGTGGGAAATCAGCCCCAGCATTTT
CASSSTGVGNQPQHF
>TRBD2|few|TRBJ2-7|TRBV6-5
TGTGCCAGCACCCCAACCGGGACTAGTAATGACGAGCAGTACTTC
CASTPTGTSNDEQYF
>TRBD1|.|TRBJ1-4|TRBV27
TGTGCCAGCAGTGTCGGACAGGGGGTTTGGGAAAAACTGTTTTTT
CASSVGQGVWEKLFF
>.|.|TRBJ2-7|TRBV4-1
TGCGCCAGCAGCCAAGATGGTCACAGGGAGTACGAGCAGTACTTC
CASSQDGHREYEQYF
>TRBD2|.|TRBJ2-6|TRBV15
TGTGCCACCAGCAGACAATCTAGCGGGAGGGCCTCTGGGGCCAACGTCCTGACTTTC
CATSRQSSGRASGANVLTF
>.|.|TRBJ2-1|TRBV28
TGTGCCAGCAGCCGGACTCAGCGGAACTACAATGAGCAGTTCTTC
CASSRTQRNYNEQFF
>TRBD2|.|TRBJ2-1|TRBV7-3
TGTGCCAGCAGCTTAATGGGACTAGCCGACTACAATGAGCAGTTCTTC
CASSLMGLADYNEQFF
>.|.|TRBJ2-7|TRBV19
TGTGCCAGTAGTCACCCGAAGACAGGTTCCTACGAGCAGTACTTC
CASSHPKTGSYEQYF
>.|.|TRBJ2-3|TRBV19
TGTGCCAGTAACGAGGGTATCGCAGATACGCAGTATTTT
CASNEGIADTQYF
>TRBD1|.|TRBJ2-3|TRBV5-4
TGTGCCAGCAGCTTGGCAGGACAGGGTGCAGATACGCAGTATTTT
CASSLAGQGADTQYF
>TRBD1|.|TRBJ1-2|TRBV25-1
TGTGCCAGCAGTGAAGATAGTACCGGGACAGGGGACGGCTACACCTTC
CASSEDSTGTGDGYTF
>.|.|TRBJ1-5|TRBV9
TGTGCCAGCAGCGTAGGAGGGAGTGGGACTCCACCTCCGTATAGCAATCAGCCCCAGCATTTT
CASSVGGSGTPPPYSNQPQHF
>.|.|TRBJ2-6|TRBV7-9
TGTGCCAGCAGAGGACTTCGCTCTGGGGCCAACGTCCTGACTTTC
CASRGLRSGANVLTF
>TRBD2|.|TRBJ2-2|TRBV6-5
TGTGCCAGCAGTTACCTTCAAGGGACTAGCGGCGGGGAGCTGTTTTTT
CASSYLQGTSGGELFF
>.|.|TRBJ1-2|TRBV6-5
TGTGCCAGCAGTAACAGTCGGTATGGCTACACCTTC
CASSNSRYGYTF
>.|few|TRBJ1-5|TRBV19
TGTGCCAGTAGTACAACCGCGAATCAGCCCCAGCATTTT
CASSTTANQPQHF
>TRBD1|.|TRBJ2-4|TRBV19
TGTGCCAGTAGGCGGGACAGGGAGGCCAAAAACATTCAGTACTTC
CASRRDREAKNIQYF
>TRBD1|few|TRBJ2-7|TRBV6-5
TGTGCCAGCAGTTTGGGCGGGACAGGCGCCTACGAGCAGTACTTC
CASSLGGTGAYEQYF
>TRBD1|.|TRBJ1-5|TRBV6-5
TGTGCCAGCAGAAAAAACAGGGGTGGGGATCAGCCCCAGCATTTT
CASRKNRGGDQPQHF
>TRBD1|once|TRBJ1-2|TRBV27
TGTGCCAGCAGTTGGGACAGATCCTATGGCTACACCTTC
CASSWDRSYGYTF
>TRBD1|.|TRBJ1-4|TRBV11-2
TGTGCCAGCAGCCTCTGGGACAGGACCTGGAATGAAAAACTGTTTTTT
CASSLWDRTWNEKLFF
>.|.|TRBJ1-2|TRBV27
TGTGCCAGCAGCCCGGGGCGAGGAGGGGTCTATGGCTACACCTTC
CASSPGRGGVYGYTF
>.|.|TRBJ1-1|TRBV5-6
TGTGCCAGCAGCGGATACAGAATCATGAACACTGAAGCTTTCTTT
CASSGYRIMNTEAFF
>.|once|TRBJ1-6|TRBV12-1
TGTGCCAGCAGCTTTCAGAATTCACCCCTCCACTTT
CASSFQNSPLHF
>TRBD1|.|TRBJ1-1|TRBV13
TGTGCCAGCAGCTCCCGAGGACAGGGCACTGAAGCTTTCTTT
CASSSRGQGTEAFF
>.|.|TRBJ2-2|TRBV6-1
TGTGCCAGCAGTGAATTGCAGCGTGGCACCGGGGAGCTGTTTTTT
CASSELQRGTGELFF
>.|once|TRBJ1-5|TRBV19
TGTGCCAGTAGTAAATATAGCAATCAGCCCCAGCATTTT
CASSKYSNQPQHF
>TRBD2|.|TRBJ2-7|TRBV11-2
TGTGCCAGCAGTCCGTTAAGGCGGGAGGGACCTTACGAGCAGTACTTC
CASSPLRREGPYEQYF
>.|.|TRBJ1-1|TRBV30
TGTGCCGATTCTCCTAACAGGGCCGTCACTGAAGCTTTCTTT
CADSPNRAVTEAFF
>.|.|TRBJ2-2|TRBV7-3
TGTGCCAGCAGCCTCGGAGGCCGAGCGAACACCGGGGAGCTGTTTTTT
CASSLGGRANTGELFF